Following are 30 T cell receptor beta chains from one sample sequenced in a study of blood T cell repertoires in COVID-19. Here immunoSEQ multiplex PCR was the method, and the copy in TCRdb shows in-frame clones only, minus some. The sample shows some 520,000 clones, about 91% of them seen only once. Sequencing was done on a sample of peripheral blood. Every receptor here comes from a man younger than 35 with COVID-19, enrolled during active disease.

This clone was counted between two and nine times. V is TRBV6-6 and J is TRBJ1-2; D might be TRBD1 (5 bases). CDR1 MNHNY and CDR2 SVGAGI come from the germline V gene (reference sequence). Trimming left V 2 bases short and J 5 bases short, with 15 bases between. The CDR3 is made up of 15 amino acids. The CDR3: CASSYGEGLGYGYTF. CDR3 DNA: TGTGCCAGCAGTTACGGGGAGGGGTTGGGGTATGGCTACACCTTC.

The CDR3 region has the DNA TGTGCCAGCTCACTACAGGCGGCAGAGACCCAGTACTTC. The encoded protein is CASSLQAAETQYF. The J gene is TRBJ2-5, the V gene TRBV18; the D gene is possibly TRBD1 (5 bases). Trimming stripped 4 bases from V and 4 bases from J, with 10 bases between. This CDR3 spans 13 amino acids. Germline V gene data show CDR1 as KGHSH and CDR2 as LQKENI.

V is TRBV9 and J is TRBJ2-5; TRBD2 matches 8 bases. The germline V gene encodes CDR1 SGDLS and CDR2 YYNGEE. The CDR3 covers 15 residues. With V trimmed by 0 bases and J by 4 bases, 5 bases remained unmatched. The CDR3 region is CASSVAGGAGETQYF. CDR3 nucleotide sequence: TGTGCCAGCAGCGTAGCCGGGGGGGCTGGAGAGACCCAGTACTTC.

The rearrangement links TRBV15 to TRBJ2-1; 10 nucleotides align to TRBD2. V trimming: 1 base; J trimming: 4 bases; junction bases outside the gene matches: 4. The CDR3 sequence is 16 residues long. CDR1 is LNHNV and CDR2 is YYDKDF in the germline V gene (reference sequence). The CDR3 DNA reads TGTGCCACCAGCAGAGGGAGCGGGGGGGCTTACAATGAGCAGTTCTTC. Protein product: CATSRGSGGAYNEQFF.

The chain joins TRBV7-9 to TRBJ2-7; D possibly corresponds to TRBD1 (6 bases). Trimming pared 8 bases from V and 1 base from J, leaving 9 bases between. Germline-derived CDR1 and CDR2 are SEHNR and FQNEAQ (reference sequence). The CDR3 extends over 12 amino acids. As DNA, the CDR3 is TGTGCCAGCCTCGGACAGTCCTACGAGCAGTACTTC. It encodes CASLGQSYEQYF.

The J gene is TRBJ1-4, the V gene TRBV13, with 9 nucleotides matching TRBD1. The CDR3 spans 14 residues. V shed 3 bases, J shed 6 bases, and the junction held 2 bases outside the gene matches. In germline, CDR1 is PRHDT, CDR2 FYEKMQ (reference sequence). CDR3 DNA: TGTGCCAGCAGCTTCACAGGGGGCTATGAAAAACTGTTTTTT. Protein sequence: CASSFTGGYEKLFF.

J is TRBJ1-1 and V is TRBV6-5; the D is unclear. Trimming pared 0 bases from V and 2 bases from J, leaving 10 bases between. CDR3 length equals 15 residues. Germline CDR1 and CDR2: MNHEY and SVGAGI. Written as DNA, the CDR3 is TGTGCCAGCAGTTACTCGTTCCCAGATAACACTGAAGCTTTCTTT. This encodes CASSYSFPDNTEAFF.

CDR3 sequence reads: CASSFDFPSEQFF. CDR3 sequence (DNA): TGTGCCAGCAGCTTTGACTTCCCATCTGAGCAGTTCTTC. The rearrangement uses TRBV11-3 and TRBJ2-1; D unclear. Trimming stripped 3 bases from V and 9 bases from J, with 12 bases between. Germline V gene data show CDR1 as SGHNT and CDR2 as YENEEA. This CDR3 contains 13 residues.

The rearrangement uses TRBV2 and TRBJ1-2; D remains unclear. The CDR3 is 14 residues long. V dropped 2 bases and J dropped 4 bases, with 11 bases sitting between them. Germline CDR1 is SNHLY and CDR2 is FYNNEI. This CDR3 is CASSEFPDIYGYTF. CDR3 nucleotide sequence: TGTGCCAGCAGTGAATTCCCTGACATCTATGGCTACACCTTC.

In DNA, the CDR3 is TGTGCCATCAGCGTGACAGGGGGAAGGCATGGCTACACCTTC. Amino acid sequence: CAISVTGGRHGYTF. The V gene is TRBV10-3, the J gene TRBJ1-2, with 9 bases fitting TRBD1. This CDR3 has 14 amino acids. V lost 6 bases and J lost 6; bases outside the gene matches: 8. Germline V CDR1 and CDR2: ENHRY, SYGVKD.

The chain recombines TRBV18 with TRBJ1-5; D unresolved. Germline assignment: CDR1 KGHSH and CDR2 LQKENI. V lost 2 bases and J 4 bases, leaving 15 bases between the germline ends. The CDR3 loop spans 16 amino acids. The CDR3 loop reads CASSPVSGSVNQPQHF. CDR3 nucleotides: TGTGCCAGCTCACCAGTCTCCGGAAGCGTTAATCAGCCCCAGCATTTT.

This chain connects TRBV3-1 (or the pseudogene TRBV3-2) to TRBJ2-1; 7 bases line up with TRBD1. The V gene end was trimmed by 4 bases and the J gene end by 3 bases; junction bases not matched to a gene: 6. Germline values: CDR1 LGHDT, CDR2 YNNKEL (reference sequence). The CDR3 spans 15 residues. The CDR3 nucleotides are TGTGCCAGCAGCCGTCAGGGGGACCTCTACAATGAGCAGTTCTTC. Residues: CASSRQGDLYNEQFF.

This clone was detected only a few times. This chain links TRBV20-1 with TRBJ2-7; 7 nucleotides align to TRBD2. The CDR3 has 13 amino acids. V trimming: 3 bases; J trimming: 8 bases; junction bases outside the gene matches: 10. Per germline, CDR1 DFQATT and CDR2 SNEGSKA (reference sequence). CDR3 sequence reads: CSASMRAGVKQYF. DNA for the CDR3: TGCAGTGCTAGTATGAGGGCGGGGGTAAAGCAGTACTTC.

The genes are TRBV20-1 and TRBJ1-2; tentative D call: TRBD1 (6 bases). The CDR3 spans 13 residues. V was trimmed by 3 bases and J by 8 bases, leaving 16 bases between them. Germline loops: CDR1 DFQATT, CDR2 SNEGSKA (reference sequence). CDR3 in amino acids: CSASEQGRSGYTF. CDR3 nucleotides: TGCAGTGCTAGTGAGCAGGGGCGAAGCGGCTACACCTTC.

In regard to this clone: The sample carries other DNA sequences with the same CDR3. The rearrangement joins TRBV5-1 to TRBJ2-7, with D maybe TRBD1 (5 bases). This CDR3 region has 14 residues. Trimming left V 0 bases short and J 2 bases short, with 9 bases between. Germline assignment: CDR1 SGHRS and CDR2 YFSETQ. CDR3 coding DNA: TGCGCCAGCAGCTTGGCTCAGGGAACCTACGAGCAGTACTTC. This translates into CASSLAQGTYEQYF.

For the CDR3, the DNA is TGTGCCAGCAGTTTTGACAGAAGCCACGAGCAGTACTTC. Translation: CASSFDRSHEQYF. The J gene is TRBJ2-7, the V gene TRBV6-6, with D possibly matching TRBD1 (5 bases). Germline values: CDR1 MNHNY, CDR2 SVGAGI (reference sequence). There are 13 residues in the CDR3. V lost 4 bases and J lost 5, with 12 bases in between.

The chain joins TRBV12-5 to TRBJ1-1, with D possibly being TRBD1 (5 bases). CDR1 and CDR2 from the germline V gene are LGHNT and FRNRAP. With 7 bases removed from V and 3 bases from J, the gap between germline ends came to 18 bases. The CDR3 length is 15 residues. This CDR3 is CASARNRIPHTEAFF. CDR3 coding DNA: TGTGCTAGTGCTCGTAACAGGATCCCCCACACTGAAGCTTTCTTT.

The V call is TRBV3-1 (or the pseudogene TRBV3-2), the J call TRBJ2-3; the match to TRBD1 covers 7 bases. CDR3 size: 14 residues. V was clipped by 4 bases and J by 0 bases; unmatched bases: 1. Germline lookup yields CDR1 LGHDT and CDR2 YNNKEL (reference sequence). The CDR3 nucleotides are TGTGCCAGCAGCCGACAGGGAAGCACAGATACGCAGTATTTT. Protein sequence: CASSRQGSTDTQYF.

The chain is built from TRBV6-6 and TRBJ1-6; no firm D call. Germline CDR1 is MNHNY and CDR2 is SVGAGI (reference sequence). V was shortened by 6 bases and J by 7 bases, with 4 bases between the two germline ends. The CDR3 has 11 residues. CDR3 protein: CASRQNSPLHF. The CDR3 nucleotides are TGTGCCAGCAGGCAGAATTCACCCCTCCACTTT.

This sequence joins TRBV6-4 and TRBJ2-2; TRBD2 matches 11 bases. Per germline, CDR1 MRHNA and CDR2 SNTAGT. The CDR3 spans 15 residues. The J segment lost 5 bases and the V segment lost 9 bases, leaving 8 bases of the junction unmatched. The CDR3 sequence is CARPGLAGGTGELFF. Here the CDR3 DNA reads TGTGCCAGACCGGGGCTAGCGGGAGGAACCGGGGAGCTGTTTTTT.

The rearrangement joins TRBV2 to TRBJ1-1, with D possibly matching TRBD1 (6 bases). This CDR3 contains 14 residues. V was cut by 4 bases and J by 4 bases, with 13 bases left in between. In germline, CDR1 is SNHLY, CDR2 FYNNEI. The DNA of the CDR3 is TGTGCCAGCAGTGTAGGGGGGGTAGGCACTGAAGCTTTCTTT. Translation: CASSVGGVGTEAFF.

The rearrangement joins TRBV7-9 to TRBJ2-7; tentative D call: TRBD2 (5 bases). Per the germline V gene, CDR1 is SEHNR and CDR2 is FQNEAQ (reference sequence). The CDR3 is 15 residues long. V was trimmed by 7 bases and J by 1 base, leaving 17 bases between them. CDR3 coding DNA: TGTGCCAGCAACTTCCGAGGGAGACCTTCCTACGAGCAGTACTTC. Residues: CASNFRGRPSYEQYF.

The gene calls are TRBV4-1 and TRBJ2-5; 10 positions match TRBD1. V was pared by 3 bases and J by 4 bases, with 8 bases of the junction left unmatched. The germline gives CDR1 MGHRA, CDR2 YSYEKL. This CDR3 is 16 amino acids long. The chain's CDR3 is CASSQGGTGVGETQYF. CDR3 nucleotide sequence: TGCGCCAGCAGCCAGGGGGGGACAGGGGTAGGAGAGACCCAGTACTTC.

The chain is built from TRBV19 and TRBJ1-6; D perhaps matches TRBD1 (5 bases). CDR3 length: 15 amino acids. Looked up from germline, CDR1 is LNHDA and CDR2 is SQIVND (reference sequence). V shed 3 bases and J shed 7 bases, with 13 bases lying between them. The CDR3 is CASSIQGLQNSPLHF. In DNA, the CDR3 is TGTGCCAGTAGTATCCAGGGACTCCAAAATTCACCCCTCCACTTT.

This clone showed up just once. The chain employs TRBV6-1 and TRBJ1-2, with D possibly TRBD1 on 6 matching bases. The CDR3 is 16 amino acids. The V and J ends lost 6 bases and 4 bases respectively, with 21 bases between them. CDR1 is MNHNS and CDR2 is SASEGT in the germline V gene. The CDR3 here is CASSEQTFRGIYGYTF. In nucleotides, the CDR3 is TGTGCCAGCAGCGAACAAACCTTCAGGGGTATCTATGGCTACACCTTC.

The V call is TRBV7-8, the J call TRBJ2-3; D is perhaps TRBD2 (6 bases). CDR3 size: 16 residues. Trimming pared 5 bases from V and 2 bases from J, leaving 17 bases between. Germline CDR1 SGHVS, CDR2 FQNEAQ. The CDR3 region has the DNA TGTGCCAGCAGCGTTACGAGTAGCGGCTACACAGATACGCAGTATTTT. Residues: CASSVTSSGYTDTQYF.

The chain is built from TRBV14 and TRBJ2-1, with D unresolved. Germline CDR1 and CDR2: SGHDN and FVKESK. V lost 2 bases and J lost 7, with 6 bases in between. The length of the CDR3 is 12 residues. The CDR3 here is CASSQLANEQFF. The CDR3, as DNA: TGTGCCAGCAGCCAATTGGCAAATGAGCAGTTCTTC.

This clone appeared once. This sequence joins TRBV28 and TRBJ2-5; D is perhaps TRBD1 (6 bases). The CDR3 extends over 12 amino acids. Trimming cost V 6 bases and J 5 bases, with 10 bases left between them. From germline, CDR1 is MDHEN and CDR2 SYDVKM. The CDR3 nucleotides are TGTGCCAGCAGGGCAGGGGAGGAGACCCAGTACTTC. It is translated as CASRAGEETQYF.

The CDR3 region is CASSLGQQYEQFF. CDR3 DNA sequence: TGTGCCAGCAGCCTGGGACAGCAATATGAGCAGTTCTTC. The chain recombines TRBV3-1 (or the pseudogene TRBV3-2) with TRBJ2-1, with 7 bases lining up with TRBD1. Germline V lookup: CDR1 LGHDT, CDR2 YNNKEL (reference sequence). The CDR3 contains 13 residues. V shed 4 bases, J shed 8 bases, and the junction held 5 bases outside the gene matches.

This clone was seen a few times. One end of the junction is discordant with germline, which a read error may explain. The chain combines TRBV18 with TRBJ1-3; D remains ambiguous. Germline V gene data show CDR1 as KGHSH and CDR2 as LQKENI. CDR3 length equals 14 residues. This chain's CDR3 is CASSPNSSGSTIYF. The CDR3 region has the DNA TGTGCCAGCTCACCAAACAGTTCTGGAAGCACCATATATTTT.